The 25 T cell receptor beta chains in this list originate from one sample, sequenced in a study of T cell repertoires in cytomegalovirus infection. From the reads, TCRdb called clonotypes with MiXCR, one entry per CDR3 protein. The sample carries approximately 89,000 distinct CDR3 sequences, about 29% recorded once. The antigens these receptors bind are not known. This specimen consisted of CD8+ T cells from cultured PBMCs, obtained from culture after CMV antigen stimulation. Source of these receptors: a human donor in good health (CMV status not recorded). Some clones in this sample may be carry-over from other donors' samples.

There are a few counts of this clonotype. The chain recombines TRBV4-1 with TRBJ1-6; D ambiguous. Germline V gene lookup returns CDR1 MGHRA and CDR2 YSYEKL. V was shortened by 1 base and J by 0 bases, with 10 bases between the two germline ends. This CDR3 has 17 residues. The CDR3 region has the DNA TGCGCCAGCAGCCAAGGTCCTTGGAACTCCTATAATTCACCCCTCCACTTT. Encoded protein: CASSQGPWNSYNSPLHF.

This clonotype was observed a few times. The chain uses TRBV7-2 and TRBJ2-5; a possible D gene is TRBD1 (6 bases). The CDR3 length is 13 residues. V lost 4 bases and J lost 0, with 6 bases in between. In germline, CDR1 is SGHTA, CDR2 FQGNSA. The CDR3, as DNA: TGTGCCAGCAGCTGGGACAACCAAGAGACCCAGTACTTC. Encoded protein: CASSWDNQETQYF.

The sample holds a few counts of this clonotype. The chain employs TRBV28 and TRBJ2-1; no clear D. V was trimmed by 3 bases and J by 5 bases, leaving 11 bases between them. The germline V gene has CDR1 MDHEN and CDR2 SYDVKM. The length of the CDR3 is 14 residues. This chain's CDR3 is CASSLSVGDNEQFF. CDR3 in DNA: TGTGCCAGCAGTTTGAGTGTTGGGGACAATGAGCAGTTCTTC.

In this sample, this clonotype turned up a few times. The chain joins TRBV5-8 to TRBJ1-1; no definite D call. CDR3 length equals 16 residues. V lost 3 bases to trimming and J lost 0 bases, with 15 bases between them. CDR1 is SGHTS, CDR2 YDEGEE, per germline. CDR3 sequence reads: CASSSGMVLMNTEAFF. The CDR3 DNA reads as TGTGCCAGCAGCTCGGGGATGGTCTTGATGAACACTGAAGCTTTCTTT.

Comments on this clonotype: At one boundary the junction diverges from the germline segment, which might be a read error. This chain links TRBV6-1 with TRBJ2-7; either TRBD1 or TRBD2 may fit D (6 bases each). The CDR3 covers 16 residues. The germline gives CDR1 MNHNS, CDR2 SASEGT. The CDR3 loop reads CASSQATGAGSYEQYF. DNA for the CDR3: TGTGCCAGCAGTCAAGCCACGGGGGCCGGATCCTACGAGCAGTACTTC.

This clonotype was detected many times. CDR3 coding DNA: TGTGCCAGCAGTTTTTCGGGGACCTCCTACAATGAGCAGTTCTTC. It yields the protein CASSFSGTSYNEQFF. V gene TRBV12-3 or TRBV12-4 combines with J gene TRBJ2-1, with D perhaps being TRBD1 or TRBD2 (5 bases each). The CDR3 sequence is 15 residues long. Trimming left V 3 bases short and J 0 bases short, with 9 bases between.

This clonotype was seen a few times. As DNA, the CDR3 is TGTGCCAGCAGCCCCGGACAGGGGGCTAACTATGGCTACACCTTC. As protein: CASSPGQGANYGYTF. The V gene is TRBV7-2, the J gene TRBJ1-2; 10 bases fit TRBD1. CDR1 SGHTA and CDR2 FQGNSA come from the germline V gene. V was pared by 5 bases and J by 0 bases, with 3 bases of the junction left unmatched. There are 15 residues in the CDR3.

This clonotype was observed a few times. The chain carries TRBV4-1 and TRBJ2-3, with D perhaps given as TRBD1 or TRBD2 (6 bases each). V gave up 4 bases and J gave up 2 bases, with 19 bases separating them. From germline, CDR1 is MGHRA and CDR2 YSYEKL. This CDR3 comprises 17 residues. CDR3 nucleotides: TGCGCCAGCAGCCCCACACCCTGGGGGGCCAACACAGATACGCAGTATTTT. This encodes CASSPTPWGANTDTQYF.

This clonotype has only a few counts. The gene calls are TRBV7-6 and TRBJ1-1; D gene unclear. Trimming stripped 6 bases from V and 1 base from J, with 18 bases between. The CDR3 consists of 16 residues. CDR1 SGHVS and CDR2 FNYEAQ come from the germline V gene. In nucleotides, the CDR3 is TGTGCCAGCAGTTCTGGGCCCCCCCGTCGGAACACTGAAGCTTTCTTT. Protein: CASSSGPPRRNTEAFF.

The genes are TRBV19 and TRBJ2-1, with TRBD2 matching over 10 bases. Germline V lookup: CDR1 LNHDA, CDR2 SQIVND (reference sequence). The trim removed 6 bases at V and 2 bases at J, leaving 7 bases unmatched. The CDR3 consists of 16 residues. The CDR3 sequence: CASSHLSGGPYNEQFF. In nucleotides, the CDR3 is TGTGCCAGTAGCCACCTTAGCGGGGGGCCCTACAATGAGCAGTTCTTC.

In this sample, this clonotype turned up a few times. DNA for the CDR3: TGTGCCAGCAGAGATGGGTCCCTGGTATACAATGAGCAGTTCTTC. Translation gives CASRDGSLVYNEQFF. This rearrangement joins TRBV28 to TRBJ2-1; D uncertain. V was pared by 6 bases and J by 4 bases, with 16 bases between. CDR1 is MDHEN, CDR2 SYDVKM, per germline. This CDR3 region has 15 residues.

This clonotype was picked up a small number of times. The gene calls are TRBV7-8 and TRBJ2-7, with 7 bases matching TRBD1. The V gene end was trimmed by 5 bases and the J gene end by 3 bases; junction bases not matched to a gene: 10. This CDR3 region has 15 residues. Germline V CDR1 and CDR2: SGHVS, FQNEAQ. CDR3: CASSRQGDTSYEQYF. CDR3 nucleotide sequence: TGTGCCAGCAGCCGACAGGGTGATACTAGCTACGAGCAGTACTTC.

The chain joins TRBV28 to TRBJ2-3; D gene unclear. V lost 3 bases and J lost 5, with 12 bases in between. CDR1 and CDR2 (germline): MDHEN, SYDVKM. CDR3 length: 14 amino acids. CDR3 nucleotides: TGTGCCAGCAGTTTTGAAAGGGCCGGAGATACGCAGTATTTT. Encoded protein: CASSFERAGDTQYF.

The chain combines TRBV6-5 with TRBJ2-2; 8 bases match TRBD1. The CDR3 is 14 amino acids. The V gene end was trimmed by 8 bases and the J gene end by 6 bases; junction bases not matched to a gene: 8. Looked up from germline, CDR1 is MNHEY and CDR2 is SVGAGI. The CDR3 reads CASESGRGPGELFF. The CDR3 coding sequence is TGTGCCAGCGAGTCCGGCAGGGGGCCCGGGGAGCTGTTTTTT.

This chain joins TRBV25-1 and TRBJ1-1, with D possibly TRBD1 on 5 matching bases. The germline V and J ends were trimmed by 4 bases and 6 bases, with 12 bases remaining between them. The CDR3 is 13 amino acids. Germline values: CDR1 MGHDK, CDR2 SYGVNS. CDR3 coding DNA: TGTGCCAGCAGTGCCCAGGGTTTCCCTGAAGCTTTCTTT. Amino acids: CASSAQGFPEAFF. Using reference TRBV25-1 and TRBJ1-1 for the parts outside the CDR3, the full variable domain is EADIYQTPRYLVIGTGKKITLECSQTMGHDKMYWYQQDPGMELHLIHYSYGVNSTEKGDLSSESTVSRIRTEHFPLTLESARPSHTSQYLCASSAQGFPEAFFGQGTRLTVV.

This clonotype was seen only a few times. This chain connects TRBV5-1 to TRBJ2-2; D possibly corresponds to TRBD1 (6 bases). V lost 4 bases and J lost 0, with 10 bases in between. Looked up from germline, CDR1 is SGHRS and CDR2 is YFSETQ. CDR3 length equals 15 residues. The CDR3 bases are TGCGCCAGCAGCCGGGACAATCCGAACACCGGGGAGCTGTTTTTT. Translating it yields CASSRDNPNTGELFF.

Many counts were recorded for this clonotype. The chain joins TRBV27 to TRBJ2-2, with TRBD2 as a possible D gene (5 bases). The length of the CDR3 is 14 residues. V lost 9 bases, J lost 4 bases, and 15 bases lay in between. Per the germline V gene, CDR1 is MNHEY and CDR2 is SMNVEV (reference sequence). The CDR3 sequence is CASQRGSSTGELFF. Written as DNA, the CDR3 is TGTGCCAGTCAACGGGGTAGTAGCACCGGGGAGCTGTTTTTT.

The rearrangement uses TRBV19 and TRBJ1-1; D is perhaps TRBD1 (5 bases). The CDR3 is 14 residues long. Trimming cost V 1 base and J 2 bases, with 8 bases left between them. Germline V gene sequence: CDR1 LNHDA, CDR2 SQIVND (reference sequence). The CDR3 sequence: CASSIGGTNTEAFF. The CDR3, as DNA: TGTGCCAGTAGTATAGGAGGGACCAACACTGAAGCTTTCTTT.

This clonotype has ten or more counts. The rearrangement uses TRBV5-6 and TRBJ2-7; TRBD2 is a possible D gene (5 bases). Germline assignment: CDR1 SGHDT and CDR2 YYEEEE. This CDR3 comprises 14 residues. V gave up 4 bases and J gave up 4 bases, with 15 bases separating them. CDR3 amino acids: CASSREPFGYEQYF. CDR3 bases: TGTGCCAGCAGCCGGGAACCTTTTGGGTACGAGCAGTACTTC.

The count of this clonotype is one. The V and J genes are TRBV9 and TRBJ1-4; weak D call: TRBD1 (5 bases). This CDR3 has 15 residues. Trimming shortened V by 0 bases and J by 5 bases, and 11 bases separated the two germline ends. Germline V gives CDR1 SGDLS, CDR2 YYNGEE. DNA of the CDR3: TGTGCCAGCAGCGTAGCGGGACGGAAGAATGAAAAACTGTTTTTT. It is translated as CASSVAGRKNEKLFF.

The chain is built from TRBV11-2 and TRBJ2-3, with D perhaps TRBD2 (5 bases). Looked up from germline, CDR1 is SGHAT and CDR2 is FQNNGV. V was pared by 5 bases and J by 6 bases, with 21 bases between. There are 16 residues in the CDR3. The CDR3 region has the DNA TGTGCCAGCAGCCAAGCACCAGCGGTGGGGATGGATACGCAGTATTTT. Translating gives CASSQAPAVGMDTQYF.

Only a few counts were recorded for this clonotype. The chain couples TRBV9 to TRBJ1-2; unclear D gene. CDR1 is SGDLS, CDR2 YYNGEE, per germline. V was shortened by 0 bases and J by 2 bases, with 8 bases between the two germline ends. This CDR3 contains 14 residues. Here the CDR3 DNA reads TGTGCCAGCAGCGTAGATGGCGCCAACTATGGCTACACCTTC. Translating it yields CASSVDGANYGYTF. Filled out from reference TRBV9 and TRBJ1-2, the complete variable domain reads DSGVTQTPKHLITATGQRVTLRCSPRSGDLSVYWYQQSLDQGLQFLIQYYNGEERAKGNILERFSAQQFPDLHSELNLSSLELGDSALYFCASSVDGANYGYTFGSGTRLTVV.

This chain connects TRBV20-1 to TRBJ1-6; D is undetermined. V was cut by 1 base and J by 0 bases, with 10 bases left in between. The CDR3 sequence is 16 residues long. The germline gives CDR1 DFQATT, CDR2 SNEGSKA (reference sequence). The CDR3 here is CSARVADSSYNSPLHF. CDR3 DNA: TGCAGTGCTAGAGTGGCAGATAGCTCCTATAATTCACCCCTCCACTTT.

CDR3: CASSLAPGLGTQYF. The CDR3 nucleotides are TGTGCCAGCAGTTTAGCCCCGGGCTTGGGGACCCAGTACTTC. The V call is TRBV27, the J call TRBJ2-5; no definite D call. Germline values: CDR1 MNHEY, CDR2 SMNVEV (reference sequence). The CDR3 consists of 14 residues. Between the trimmed V and J ends, which lost 2 bases and 7 bases, there was a span of 14 bases.

The CDR3 DNA reads TGTGCCAGCAGCCAAGATCTGGGGGGCAATGAGCAGTTCTTC. Its translation: CASSQDLGGNEQFF. The genes are TRBV3-1 and TRBJ2-1; tentative D call: TRBD2 (6 bases). The V end lost 0 bases, the J end lost 6 bases, and 9 bases lay between the germline ends. This CDR3 has 14 residues. CDR1 and CDR2 from the germline V gene are LGHDT and YNNKEL (reference sequence).